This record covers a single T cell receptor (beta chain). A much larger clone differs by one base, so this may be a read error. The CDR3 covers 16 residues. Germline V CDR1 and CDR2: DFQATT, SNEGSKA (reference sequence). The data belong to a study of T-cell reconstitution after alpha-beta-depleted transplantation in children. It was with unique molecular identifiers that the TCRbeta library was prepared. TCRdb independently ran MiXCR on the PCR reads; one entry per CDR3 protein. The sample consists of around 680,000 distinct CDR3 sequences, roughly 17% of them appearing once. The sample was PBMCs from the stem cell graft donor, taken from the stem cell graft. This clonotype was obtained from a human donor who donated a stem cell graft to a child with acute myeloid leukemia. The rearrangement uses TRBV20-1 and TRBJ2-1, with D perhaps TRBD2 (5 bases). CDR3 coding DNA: TGCTGTGCTAGAGAGAGGAGGCGAAGCTCCTACAATGAGCAGTTCTTC. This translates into CCARERRRSSYNEQFF.